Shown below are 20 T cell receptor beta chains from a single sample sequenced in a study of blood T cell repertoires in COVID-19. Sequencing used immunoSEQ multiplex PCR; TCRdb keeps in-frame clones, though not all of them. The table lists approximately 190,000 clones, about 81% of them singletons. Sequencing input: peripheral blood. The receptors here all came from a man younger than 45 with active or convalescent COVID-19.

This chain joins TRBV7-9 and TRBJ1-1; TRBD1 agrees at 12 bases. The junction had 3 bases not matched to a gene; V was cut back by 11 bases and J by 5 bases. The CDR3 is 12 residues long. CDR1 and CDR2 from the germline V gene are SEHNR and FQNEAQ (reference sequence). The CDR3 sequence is CAGTGGLTEAFF. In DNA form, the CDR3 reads TGTGCCGGGACAGGGGGCCTGACTGAAGCTTTCTTT. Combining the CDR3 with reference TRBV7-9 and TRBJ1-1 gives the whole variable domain DTGVSQNPRHKITKRGQNVTFRCDPISEHNRLYWYRQTLGQGPEFLTYFQNEAQLEKSRLLSDRFSAERPKGSFSTLEIQRTEQGDSAMYLCAGTGGLTEAFFGQGTRLTVV.

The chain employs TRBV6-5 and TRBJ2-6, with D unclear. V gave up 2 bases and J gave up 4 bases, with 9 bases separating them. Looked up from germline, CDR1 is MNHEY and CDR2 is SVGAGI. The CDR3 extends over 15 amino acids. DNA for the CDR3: TGTGCCAGCAGTTACGTGGCGAGGGGGGCCAACGTCCTGACTTTC. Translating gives CASSYVARGANVLTF.

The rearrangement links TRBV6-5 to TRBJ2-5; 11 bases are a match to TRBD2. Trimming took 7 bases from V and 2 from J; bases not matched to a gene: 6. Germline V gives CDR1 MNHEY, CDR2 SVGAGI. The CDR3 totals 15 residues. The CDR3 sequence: CASMVGLAEQETQYF. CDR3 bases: TGTGCCAGCATGGTGGGACTAGCGGAACAAGAGACCCAGTACTTC.

CDR3 bases: TGTGCCATCAGTGATTCCGGGTCTGGGTTTGGCTACACCTTC. This codes for CAISDSGSGFGYTF. The V and J genes are TRBV10-3 and TRBJ1-2; no clear D. V lost 3 bases and J lost 7, with 15 bases in between. Germline CDR1 ENHRY, CDR2 SYGVKD. This CDR3 has 14 amino acids.

In DNA form, the CDR3 reads TGTGCCAGCAGTCCGACGGGTACCAATCAGCCCCAGCATTTT. Protein sequence: CASSPTGTNQPQHF. The chain recombines TRBV5-6 with TRBJ1-5, with D unclear. Germline lookup yields CDR1 SGHDT and CDR2 YYEEEE. This CDR3 comprises 14 residues. Trimming took off 5 bases at V and 3 bases at J, with 12 bases between the two ends.

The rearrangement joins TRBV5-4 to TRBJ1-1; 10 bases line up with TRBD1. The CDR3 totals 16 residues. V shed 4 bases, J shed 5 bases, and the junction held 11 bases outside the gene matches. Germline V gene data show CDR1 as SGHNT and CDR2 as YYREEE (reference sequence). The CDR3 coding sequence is TGTGCCAGCAGCCCTCGGGACAGGGGTAGTTGGACTGAAGCTTTCTTT. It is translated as CASSPRDRGSWTEAFF.

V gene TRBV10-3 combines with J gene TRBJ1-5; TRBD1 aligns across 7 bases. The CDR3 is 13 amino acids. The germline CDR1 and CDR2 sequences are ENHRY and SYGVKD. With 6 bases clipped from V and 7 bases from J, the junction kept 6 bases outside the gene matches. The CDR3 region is CAISPTGNQPQHF. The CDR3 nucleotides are TGTGCCATCAGCCCGACAGGGAACCAGCCCCAGCATTTT.

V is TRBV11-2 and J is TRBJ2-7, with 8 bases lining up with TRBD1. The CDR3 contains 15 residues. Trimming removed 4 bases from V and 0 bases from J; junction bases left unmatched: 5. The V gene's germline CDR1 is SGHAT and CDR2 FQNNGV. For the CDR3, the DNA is TGTGCCAGCAGCTCAGGACAGGGAGGCTCCTACGAGCAGTACTTC. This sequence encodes CASSSGQGGSYEQYF.

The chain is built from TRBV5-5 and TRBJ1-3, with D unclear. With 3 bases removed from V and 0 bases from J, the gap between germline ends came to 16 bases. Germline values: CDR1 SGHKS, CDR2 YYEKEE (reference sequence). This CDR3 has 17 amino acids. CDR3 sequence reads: CASSYSPQVHSGNTIYF. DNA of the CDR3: TGTGCCAGCAGCTATAGTCCGCAAGTCCACTCTGGAAACACCATATATTTT.

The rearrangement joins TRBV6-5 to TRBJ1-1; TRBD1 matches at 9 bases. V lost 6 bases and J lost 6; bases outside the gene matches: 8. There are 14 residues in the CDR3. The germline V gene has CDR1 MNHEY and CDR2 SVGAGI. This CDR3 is CASRNFRTGAEAFF. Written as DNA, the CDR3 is TGTGCCAGCAGGAATTTCCGGACAGGGGCTGAAGCTTTCTTT.

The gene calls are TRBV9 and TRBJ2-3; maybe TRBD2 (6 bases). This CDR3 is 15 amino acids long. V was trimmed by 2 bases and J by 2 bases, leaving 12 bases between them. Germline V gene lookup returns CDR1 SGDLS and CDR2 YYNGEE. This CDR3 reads CASSVDGGSTDTQYF. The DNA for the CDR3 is TGTGCCAGCAGCGTGGACGGAGGGTCCACAGATACGCAGTATTTT. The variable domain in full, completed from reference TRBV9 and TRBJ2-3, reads DSGVTQTPKHLITATGQRVTLRCSPRSGDLSVYWYQQSLDQGLQFLIQYYNGEERAKGNILERFSAQQFPDLHSELNLSSLELGDSALYFCASSVDGGSTDTQYFGPGTRLTVL.

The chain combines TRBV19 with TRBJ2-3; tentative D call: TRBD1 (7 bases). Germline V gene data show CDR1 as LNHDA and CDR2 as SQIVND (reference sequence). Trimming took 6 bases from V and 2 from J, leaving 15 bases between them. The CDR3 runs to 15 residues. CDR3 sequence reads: CASSPRRGPTDTQYF. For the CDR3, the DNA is TGTGCCAGTAGCCCGAGGAGGGGGCCCACAGATACGCAGTATTTT.

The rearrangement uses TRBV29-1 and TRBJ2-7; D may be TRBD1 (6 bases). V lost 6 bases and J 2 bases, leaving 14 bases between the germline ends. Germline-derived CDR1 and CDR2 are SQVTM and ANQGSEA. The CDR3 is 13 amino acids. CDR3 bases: TGCAGCGTCCAGACTGGGGGCACCTACGAGCAGTACTTC. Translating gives CSVQTGGTYEQYF.

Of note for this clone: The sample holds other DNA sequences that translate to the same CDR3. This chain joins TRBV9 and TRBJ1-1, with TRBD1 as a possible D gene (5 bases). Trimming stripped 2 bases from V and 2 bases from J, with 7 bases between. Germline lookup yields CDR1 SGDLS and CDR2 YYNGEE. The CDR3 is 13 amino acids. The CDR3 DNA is TGTGCCAGCAGCGTGGACACAAACACTGAAGCTTTCTTT. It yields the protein CASSVDTNTEAFF. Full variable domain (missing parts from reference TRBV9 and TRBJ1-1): DSGVTQTPKHLITATGQRVTLRCSPRSGDLSVYWYQQSLDQGLQFLIQYYNGEERAKGNILERFSAQQFPDLHSELNLSSLELGDSALYFCASSVDTNTEAFFGQGTRLTVV.

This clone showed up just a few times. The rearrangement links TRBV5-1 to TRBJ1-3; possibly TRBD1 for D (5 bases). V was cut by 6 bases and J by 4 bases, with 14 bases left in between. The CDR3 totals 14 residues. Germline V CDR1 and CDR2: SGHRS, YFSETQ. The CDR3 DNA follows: TGCGCCAGCACGTACGATGGGGCCGGAAACACCATATATTTT. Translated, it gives CASTYDGAGNTIYF.

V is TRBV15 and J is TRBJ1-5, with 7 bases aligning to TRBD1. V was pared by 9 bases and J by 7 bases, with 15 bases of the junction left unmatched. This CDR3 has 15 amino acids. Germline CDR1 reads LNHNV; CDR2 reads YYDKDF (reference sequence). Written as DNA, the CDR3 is TGTGCCACAACCAAATCCCGACAGGGCGGACAGCCCCAGCATTTT. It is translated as CATTKSRQGGQPQHF.

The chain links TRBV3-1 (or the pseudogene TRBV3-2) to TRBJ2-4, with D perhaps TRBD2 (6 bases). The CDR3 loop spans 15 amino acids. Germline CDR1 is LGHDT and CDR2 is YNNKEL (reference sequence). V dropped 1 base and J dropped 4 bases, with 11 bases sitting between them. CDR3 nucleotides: TGTGCCAGCAGCCAAGGCGGGACGGGAAAAAACATTCAGTACTTC. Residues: CASSQGGTGKNIQYF.

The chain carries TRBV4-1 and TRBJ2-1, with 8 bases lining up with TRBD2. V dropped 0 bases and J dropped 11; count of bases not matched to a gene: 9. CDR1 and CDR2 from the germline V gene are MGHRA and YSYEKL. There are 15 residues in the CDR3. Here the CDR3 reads CASSQEVLAALQQFF. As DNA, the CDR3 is TGCGCCAGCAGCCAAGAAGTACTAGCGGCCCTACAGCAGTTCTTC.

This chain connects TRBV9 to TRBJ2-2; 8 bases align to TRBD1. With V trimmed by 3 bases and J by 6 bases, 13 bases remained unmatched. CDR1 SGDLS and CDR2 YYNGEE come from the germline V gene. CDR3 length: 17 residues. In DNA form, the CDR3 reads TGTGCCAGCAGCGCCAGTTTGGCAGGGGGCACGGCCGGGGAGCTGTTTTTT. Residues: CASSASLAGGTAGELFF.

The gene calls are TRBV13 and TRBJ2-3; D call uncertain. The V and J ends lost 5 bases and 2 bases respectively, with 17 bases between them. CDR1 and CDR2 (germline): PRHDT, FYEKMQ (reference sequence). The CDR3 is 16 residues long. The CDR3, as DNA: TGTGCCAGCAGCCCTCAAAGCGTTCTCAACACAGATACGCAGTATTTT. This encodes CASSPQSVLNTDTQYF.